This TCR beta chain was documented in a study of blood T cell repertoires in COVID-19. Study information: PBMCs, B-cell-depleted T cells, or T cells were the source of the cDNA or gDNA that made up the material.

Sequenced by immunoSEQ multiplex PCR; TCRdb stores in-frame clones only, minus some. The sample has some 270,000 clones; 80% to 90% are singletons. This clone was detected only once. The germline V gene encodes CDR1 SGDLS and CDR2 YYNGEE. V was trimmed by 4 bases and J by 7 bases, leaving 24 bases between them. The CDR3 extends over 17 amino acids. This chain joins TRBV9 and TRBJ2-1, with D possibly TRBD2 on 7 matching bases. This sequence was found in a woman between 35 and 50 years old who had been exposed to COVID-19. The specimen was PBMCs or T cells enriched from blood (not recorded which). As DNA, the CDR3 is TGTGCCAGCAGCCCCCAATACCGCGGGGGCCAAAGGAATGAGCAGTTCTTC. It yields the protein CASSPQYRGGQRNEQFF.